This T cell receptor (beta chain) comes out of a study of response to subunit inactivated influenza vaccine. The study's findings and limits: It was suggested by the authors that few new T cells are recruited by each seasonal influenza vaccination.

The CDR3 has 14 residues. Looked up from germline, CDR1 is SGHRS and CDR2 is YFSETQ. The junction had 9 bases not matched to a gene; V was cut back by 5 bases and J by 5 bases. One entry per CDR3 protein, called by TCRdb with MiXCR from the RT-PCR reads. The sample includes about 650,000 distinct CDR3 sequences, around 13% of them seen just once. This clonotype showed up many times. As yet, its antigen is unknown. This rearrangement joins TRBV5-1 to TRBJ2-7; TRBD2 matches 8 bases. Sequencing used PBMCs from blood, obtained 14 to 15 days before vaccination. This receptor was obtained from a man in his fifties or sixties who received an inactivated influenza vaccine. Here the CDR3 DNA reads TGCGCCAGCAGTATCTTCCTAGCGGGCGACGAGCAGTACTTC. Translated: CASSIFLAGDEQYF.